Below, 3 T cell receptor beta chains from the same sample are listed, as sequenced in a study of blood T cell repertoires in COVID-19. This table comes from immunoSEQ multiplex PCR, and its TCRdb copy is limited to in-frame clones, with some not included. Altogether fewer than 350,000 clones are present, approximately 90% being singletons, with the ten largest covering 2.3%. Sequencing used PBMCs or T cells enriched from blood (not recorded which). Receptors were obtained from a woman in her thirties or forties with acute COVID-19.

The V call is TRBV7-6, the J call TRBJ2-2; 8 bases agree with TRBD1. Trimming at V came to 4 bases and at J to 2 bases, leaving 3 bases not matched to a gene. Germline V CDR1 and CDR2: SGHVS, FNYEAQ. The CDR3 totals 15 residues. The CDR3, as DNA: TGTGCCAGCAGCTCGGGACAGGCCAACACCGGGGAGCTGTTTTTT. It codes for CASSSGQANTGELFF. Supplemented by reference TRBV7-6 and TRBJ2-2, the full variable domain reads GAGVSQSPRYKVTKRGQDVALRCDPISGHVSLYWYRQALGQGPEFLTYFNYEAQQDKSGLPNDRFSAERPEGSISTLTIQRTEQRDSAMYRCASSSGQANTGELFFGEGSRLTVL.

V gene TRBV19 combines with J gene TRBJ1-1, with D perhaps matching TRBD1 (5 bases). From germline, CDR1 is LNHDA and CDR2 SQIVND (reference sequence). Trimming cost V 2 bases and J 2 bases, with 12 bases left between them. This CDR3 has 15 residues. CDR3 sequence reads: CASSIRGLTNTEAFF. CDR3 bases: TGTGCCAGTAGTATAAGGGGCCTGACTAACACTGAAGCTTTCTTT.

The rearrangement joins TRBV19 to TRBJ1-1; 9 nucleotides match TRBD1. CDR3 length: 15 residues. V was clipped by 6 bases and J by 4 bases; unmatched bases: 9. Per the germline V gene, CDR1 is LNHDA and CDR2 is SQIVND (reference sequence). The CDR3 nucleotides are TGTGCCAGTAGCATGGACCCGACAGGGGGCACTGAAGCTTTCTTT. Protein product: CASSMDPTGGTEAFF.